This entry features one T cell receptor (beta chain) sequence. Antigen: not known. The data derive from a study of long-term antiretroviral therapy in people with HIV. The study, taken as a whole, reports: Diversity went up after ART and still fell short of transplant donor controls. Before ART, certain clones expanded, and these dominated the repertoire at all time points. CDR3 lengths in HIV samples spanned a narrower range than controls.

With survey level as its setting, the immunoSEQ assay was v3.0. TCRdb keeps only in-frame clones here, not all; method: immunoSEQ multiplex PCR. The table shows approximately 17,000 clones, with 76% occurring only once. The J segment lost 4 bases and the V segment lost 0 bases, leaving 8 bases of the junction unmatched. The CDR3 has 17 residues. CDR1 is MGHDK, CDR2 SYGVNS, per germline. The chain joins TRBV25-1 to TRBJ1-2, with 10 bases fitting TRBD1. The sequencing used unsorted PBMCs, collected 2.5 years before starting antiretroviral therapy. This clonotype was sampled from a woman in her forties or fifties with HIV. The CDR3 nucleotides are TGTGCCAGCAGTGAATATGGGGGACAGGGGATACTCTATGGCTACACCTTC. Protein: CASSEYGGQGILYGYTF.